This T cell receptor beta chain was recovered during a study of T-cell memory formation after mild COVID-19. TCRdb passed the 5' RACE reads through MiXCR, listing each CDR3 protein once. The table has around 300,000 distinct CDR3 sequences, around 8% seen once; the top ten hold under 25%. This clonotype was recorded a few times. V lost 3 bases, J lost 2 bases, and 8 bases lay in between. In germline, CDR1 is KGHDR, CDR2 SFDVKD. This CDR3 is built from 14 residues. Sequenced material: PBMCs or a T cell subset sorted from them (not recorded which). This clonotype was obtained from a man aged 18 to 30 who had mild COVID-19 (a few samples of this study predate the infection). Cell type and time point are not known. The chain joins TRBV24-1 to TRBJ2-3, with a weak D call TRBD1 (5 bases). The CDR3 loop reads CATSDPQDTDTQYF. DNA for the CDR3: TGTGCCACCAGTGATCCACAGGACACAGATACGCAGTATTTT.